This T cell receptor beta chain was found in a study of cytomegalovirus exposure and HLA in healthy donors (dated by TCRdb to 2017 to 2019). The study in broad terms: According to an earlier analysis of 587 of the donors, 150 million to 200 million T cells yielded roughly 110 million unique TCR beta sequences and approximately 300 Gb of sequence data. Approximately 300 gigabases of sequencing data and 70 million to 100 million unique TCR sequences made up an early release that covered some 640 HLA-typed donors. Among the roughly 370 genotyped donors, around 81% belonged to the genetic ancestry cluster associated with self-reported Caucasian donors. The study aimed to test whether signatures of past pathogen exposure could be identified by cataloging public T cell receptors. The study used immunosequencing to profile the T cell repertoires of some 600 subjects and linked those repertoires to cytomegalovirus serostatus. In addition to the first cohort of 666 subjects, a separate validation cohort of 120 different subjects was used. The study combined high-throughput TCR immunosequencing, statistical association of individual TCRs with disease status, and machine learning to predict cytomegalovirus infection status. To study patterns of TCR occurrence, a later analysis re-analyzed previously published TCR beta repertoires from 650 to 750 donors and added high-resolution HLA genotyping. Rather than drawing on any new phenotypic data, the later analysis identified candidate immune exposures from TCR beta sequences and the way those sequences occurred across donors. To decide whether each TCR beta V gene segment behaved as functional or pseudogenic, an earlier analysis of nearly 600 of the donors relied on high-throughput TCR beta sequencing. Alongside the repertoire data, information on donor age, sex, ethnicity and CMV serostatus was compiled. A later genetic analysis used genome-wide SNP genotypes for about three fifths of the 666 donors, treating that subset as a discovery cohort. All discovery cohort repertoires had been generated using a single sequencing platform. Both class I and class II loci were covered by HLA typing, at four-digit resolution. Typing coverage varied by locus: roughly 620-630 donors for A, B, C, DRB1 and DQB1; approximately 520 for DQA1; around 570 for DPA1; approximately 470 for DPB1. A handful of DR-DQ haplotypes were handled as single units for association and clustering because linkage in the cohort was strong. Among 398 genotyped donors of the cohort, an average of around 240,000 unique TCR beta nucleotide sequences were sequenced per donor, approximately 20% of them non-productive.

V sheds 7 bases and J sheds 0 bases, leaving 6 bases between their ends. Via the germline V gene, CDR1 is SGHRS and CDR2 YFSETQ. Its CDR3 holds 12 amino acids, cysteine through phenylalanine. Only CDR3 DNA is held: 36 bases, read in frame from base 1. The library was obtained by the immunoSEQ multiplex PCR assay. For the multiplex PCR, a mixture combining 60 forward primers for TCR Vbeta segments and 13 reverse primers for TCR Jbeta segments was used. The CDR3 region of rearranged TCR beta genes was amplified from genomic DNA by a multiplex PCR assay. The amplified TCR beta libraries were sequenced on the Illumina HiSeq System as 87-base-pair reads. The authors' analysis ran thus. A later analysis tallied some 79 million unique TCR beta chains across the 700 or so repertoires, and approximately 12 million of those chains were shared by two or more donors. Raw reads were error-corrected and collapsed into unique sequences by a nearest-neighbor algorithm in which closely related sequences were merged to remove PCR and sequencing errors. CDR3 sequences were aligned to IMGT reference sequences to assign V, D and J gene segments. For a sequence to be retained, at least a six-nucleotide match to both a V gene segment and a J gene segment was required. A rearrangement counted as productive if the CDR3 had no stop codons and remained in frame with V and J, and every other rearrangement counted as non-productive. Following IMGT convention, CDR3 was defined as the stretch from the second conserved V-encoded cysteine up to the conserved J-encoded phenylalanine. The earlier analysis of 500 to 750 of the donors excluded any sequence lacking an unambiguous match to a single V gene segment. In an earlier analysis of several hundred of the donors, V segments were called functional above 56.7% productive rearrangements and were called segregating when the between-donor standard deviation exceeded 5%. A statistical classification framework was developed to diagnose cytomegalovirus status using the catalog of TCR beta chain sequences. A later analysis assigned V and J genes by comparing TCR nucleotide sequences with IMGT/GENE-DB human TR gene sequences. Using the TCRdist pipeline, a later analysis assigned CDR3 sequences along with most-parsimonious VDJ recombination scenarios. In a later analysis, each TCR beta chain was defined by its CDR3 amino acid sequence together with its V-gene family, and reads without a unique V-gene family were excluded. To address suspected cross-contamination and a sequencing artifact, a later analysis removed over 500 highly shared, low-generation-probability nucleotide sequences. For each public chain, a later analysis derived a clonal expansion index from normalized ranks of inferred template counts within each repertoire. A later analysis computed generation probabilities with a VDJ recombination model fitted to out-of-frame rearrangements, and checked the results against IGoR. In a later analysis, TCR-TCR, TCR-HLA and TCR-CMV co-occurrence was scored with hypergeometric tests, and a repertoire-size bias correction was applied to TCR pairs. To estimate false discovery rates, a later analysis permuted the HLA or CMV assignments 20 times. In a later analysis, co-occurring TCRs were grouped with DBSCAN, and TCRdist sequence similarity was added when clustering was performed within HLA-allele-positive subsets. Repertoires with fewer than 30,000 or more than 120,000 public chains, plus five repertoires with anomalous nucleotide sharing, were excluded from co-occurrence clustering. Imported from immuneACCESS, the table was reduced by TCRdb to in-frame sequences with V and J called. These copies leave out some clones; in studies compared against another copy, an unresolved V gene accounts for under half, and the cause of the remainder is not known. V and J calls and clone size come straight from that table; D and trimming were deduced from the DNA. The table of this sample itemizes around 200,000 clones. The top ten clones comprise roughly 1.2% of the sample.

Of note for this clone: Its cognate antigen has yet to be identified.

Broader findings and caveats from the paper: In a later analysis, several top co-occurrence clusters were reported to appear linked to parvovirus B19, influenza, CMV and Epstein-Barr virus. Broadly in line with IMGT annotations, most TCR beta V segments showed up in productive rearrangements about 87% or about 30% of the time in an earlier analysis of about 500 of the donors. A cluster of highly shared sequence variants was judged likely to be a technical artifact of the sequencing pipeline. A later analysis associated 16,951 TCR beta sequences with specific HLA alleles at a false discovery rate of 0.05. Across donors, most TCR sequences were observed very rarely, whereas some public TCRs were present in many individuals. Assigning TCR associations to individual alleles was difficult when HLA alleles, especially DR and DQ, strongly co-occurred. Correlated functional status among segregating V segments might reflect linkage disequilibrium, but an unknown experimental factor could not be ruled out. A later genetic analysis reported fewer N-insertions in productive TCRs among donors in an Asian-associated ancestry cluster than the roughly 700-donor mean. CMV serostatus was the only immune exposure information available for the cohort. According to a later analysis, TCR association rates differed among HLA loci, with DRB1 alleles showing the most associated TCRs and HLA-C alleles showing the fewest. The earlier analysis of almost 600 of the donors excluded some 15 rarely observed V segments, including chromosome 9 orphons, because counts were too low. Some IMGT-functional V segments, including TRBV6-2 and TRBV6-3, could not be told apart with the 87-base-pair reads, so those segments were excluded. In a later analysis, HLA-associated TCR beta chains showed more clonal expansion and lower generation probabilities than non-associated chains that were equally common. The classifier was reported to diagnose cytomegalovirus status with high specificity and sensitivity in both the original cohort and the validation cohort. The study gave a list of 150 to 200 TCR beta chains associated with cytomegalovirus. Presence/absence analyses assumed roughly uniform sequencing depth across donors, an assumption that may not hold. A further reported finding was that TCR beta sequences accurately predicted the HLA-A and HLA-B alleles for most subjects in the first cohort. This cohort had only TCR beta chains sequenced, and the lack of alpha or paired-chain data limited which features could be detected. Most CMV-associated TCR beta chains appeared to be HLA-restricted in a later analysis, and the HLA associations seemed to be driven largely by CMV exposure. In vitro tests confirmed that a few of the cytomegalovirus-associated TCR beta chains recognize cytomegalovirus antigens. A later genetic analysis associated a missense DCLRE1C variant with V-gene and J-gene trimming of TCR beta chains, and an independent cohort replicated the association. According to the authors, the approach could potentially be generalized to other disease states and immunological phenotypes. Because some donors lacked HLA typing at each locus, the association tests relied only on the typed subset.

The cohort comprised several hundred healthy bone marrow donors. At the time of sampling, all cohort members were nominally healthy, though unrecorded immune exposures were likely present. The donor was CMV seropositive and belonged to the group of some 290 seropositive cohort members. Each donor provided a peripheral blood sample, and peripheral blood mononuclear cells were used for TCR beta sequencing. Genomic DNA was extracted from the blood cell samples with the Qiagen DNeasy Blood Extraction Kit. The receptor was derived from a girl aged 2 to 9 in good health and CMV-seropositive. The material sequenced was PBMCs. Here the chain combines TRBV5-1 and TRBJ2-3, with the D gene not clear enough to name. The bases read TGCGCCAGCGCGACTAGCACAGATACGCAGTATTTT. This is translated as CASATSTDTQYF.